These 8 T cell receptor beta chains share one sample of origin, sequenced in a study of T cells in Graves' hyperthyroidism and ophthalmopathy. Template material for amplifying TCR beta CDR3 regions consisted of RNA transcripts. TCR CDR3 underwent first-round RT-PCR with the HTBI primer set. MiXCR was run by TCRdb on the multiplex PCR reads, yielding one entry per CDR3 protein. In the table there are 300,000 to 450,000 distinct CDR3 sequences, about a sixth of which are singletons. Sequenced material: blood. All receptors come from a woman aged 25 to 39 with Graves' hyperthyroidism that later progressed to Graves' ophthalmopathy.

The gene calls are TRBV10-3 and TRBJ1-1; D remains ambiguous. This CDR3 spans 14 amino acids. With 6 bases removed from V and 1 base from J, the gap between germline ends came to 12 bases. Per germline, CDR1 ENHRY and CDR2 SYGVKD. CDR3 loop: CAISPTGENTEAFF. The CDR3 DNA reads as TGTGCCATCAGCCCGACGGGCGAGAACACTGAAGCTTTCTTT.

The V call is TRBV28, the J call TRBJ1-1; D possibly corresponds to TRBD1 (6 bases). Between the trimmed V and J ends, which lost 5 bases and 0 bases, there was a span of 13 bases. CDR3 size: 15 residues. Germline CDR1 is MDHEN and CDR2 is SYDVKM. CDR3 amino acids: CASSPGGTMNTEAFF. The CDR3 DNA reads as TGTGCCAGCAGTCCTGGGGGGACAATGAACACTGAAGCTTTCTTT.

This clonotype was found many times. The CDR3 reads CASSSDSGRPYNEQFF. DNA of the CDR3: TGTGCCAGCAGTTCCGATAGCGGGAGGCCCTACAATGAGCAGTTCTTC. The chain joins TRBV6-2 or TRBV6-3 to TRBJ2-1, with 10 bases that match TRBD2. With 4 bases clipped from V and 2 bases from J, the junction kept 5 bases outside the gene matches. The CDR3 totals 16 residues. Per the germline V gene, CDR1 is MNHEY and CDR2 is SVGEGT.

Remarks on this clonotype: A much larger clone lies a single base off, so this may be a read error. The missing conserved phenylalanine or tryptophan at the end of this CDR3 makes a read error likely. The chain links TRBV19 to TRBJ1-2; D is possibly TRBD1 (5 bases). The CDR3 sequence is 15 residues long. V was trimmed by 3 bases and J by 3 bases, leaving 14 bases between them. CDR1 and CDR2 from the germline V gene are LNHDA and SQIVND (reference sequence). The CDR3 is CASSIWMLGDYGYTL. In nucleotides, the CDR3 is TGTGCCAGTAGTATTTGGATGTTGGGGGACTATGGCTACACCCTC.

CDR3 DNA: TGTGCCAGCAGCTTCCTAAGGACGGATGGCTATGGCTACACCTTC. Translated, it gives CASSFLRTDGYGYTF. The chain is built from TRBV7-9 and TRBJ1-2; D is ambiguous. Trimming took off 3 bases at V and 4 bases at J, with 15 bases between the two ends. The germline V gene encodes CDR1 SEHNR and CDR2 FQNEAQ (reference sequence). CDR3 length: 15 amino acids.

This rearrangement joins TRBV7-9 to TRBJ2-7, with 7 positions matching TRBD2. Germline assignment: CDR1 SEHNR and CDR2 FQNEAQ (reference sequence). After removal of 5 bases from V and 4 bases from J, the junction contained 8 bases not matched to a gene. This CDR3 comprises 14 residues. CDR3 nucleotides: TGTGCCAGCAGCAGGAGCGGGATCCAGTACGAGCAGTACTTC. Amino acids: CASSRSGIQYEQYF.

The sample holds many counts of this clonotype. The chain employs TRBV20-1 and TRBJ2-7; no firm D call. This CDR3 contains 15 residues. Trimming removed 1 base from V and 0 bases from J, with 13 bases in between. The germline V gene has CDR1 DFQATT and CDR2 SNEGSKA (reference sequence). Here the CDR3 DNA reads TGCAGTGCTAGAGCTTTCGGCCCGAGCTCCTACGAGCAGTACTTC. Translating it yields CSARAFGPSSYEQYF.

This chain joins TRBV5-1 and TRBJ2-3; D assignment may be TRBD1 or TRBD2 (5 bases each). From germline, CDR1 is SGHRS and CDR2 YFSETQ. This CDR3 contains 19 residues. V was pared by 0 bases and J by 2 bases, with 22 bases between. The CDR3 loop reads CASSLDPEPWEGTTDTQYF. The CDR3 DNA follows: TGCGCCAGCAGCTTGGATCCGGAGCCATGGGAAGGGACCACAGATACGCAGTATTTT.